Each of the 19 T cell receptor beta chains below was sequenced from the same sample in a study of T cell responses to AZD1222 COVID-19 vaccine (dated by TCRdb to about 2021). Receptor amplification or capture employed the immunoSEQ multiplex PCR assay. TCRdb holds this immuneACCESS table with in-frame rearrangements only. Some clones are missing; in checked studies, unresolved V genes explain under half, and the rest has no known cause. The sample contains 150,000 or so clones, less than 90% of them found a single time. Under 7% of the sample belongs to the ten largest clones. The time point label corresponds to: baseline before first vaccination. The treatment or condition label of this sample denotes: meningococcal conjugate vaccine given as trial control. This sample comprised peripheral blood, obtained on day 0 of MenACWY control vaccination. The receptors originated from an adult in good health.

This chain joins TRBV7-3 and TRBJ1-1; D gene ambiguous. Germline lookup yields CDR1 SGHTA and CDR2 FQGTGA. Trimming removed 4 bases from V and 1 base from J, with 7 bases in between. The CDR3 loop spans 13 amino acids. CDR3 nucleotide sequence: TGTGCCAGCAGCTCGACACGGAACACTGAAGCTTTCTTT. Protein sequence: CASSSTRNTEAFF.

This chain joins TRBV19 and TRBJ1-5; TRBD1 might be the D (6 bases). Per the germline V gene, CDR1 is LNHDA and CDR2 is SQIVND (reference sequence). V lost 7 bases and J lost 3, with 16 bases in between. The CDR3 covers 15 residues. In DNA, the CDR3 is TGTGCCAGTAACGGACAGCTGACGCACAATCAGCCCCAGCATTTT. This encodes CASNGQLTHNQPQHF.

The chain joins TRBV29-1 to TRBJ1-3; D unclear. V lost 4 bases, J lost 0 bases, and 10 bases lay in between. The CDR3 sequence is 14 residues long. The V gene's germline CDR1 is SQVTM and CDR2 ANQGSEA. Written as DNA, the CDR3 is TGCAGCGTTGCACGAGGAAACTCTGGAAACACCATATATTTT. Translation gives CSVARGNSGNTIYF.

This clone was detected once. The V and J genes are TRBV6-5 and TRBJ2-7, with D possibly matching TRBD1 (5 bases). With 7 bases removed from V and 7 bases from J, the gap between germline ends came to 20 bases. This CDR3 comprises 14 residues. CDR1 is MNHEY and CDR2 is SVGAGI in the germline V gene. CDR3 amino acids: CASTQVPGQREQYF. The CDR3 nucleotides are TGTGCCAGCACACAGGTTCCTGGTCAGCGAGAGCAGTACTTC.

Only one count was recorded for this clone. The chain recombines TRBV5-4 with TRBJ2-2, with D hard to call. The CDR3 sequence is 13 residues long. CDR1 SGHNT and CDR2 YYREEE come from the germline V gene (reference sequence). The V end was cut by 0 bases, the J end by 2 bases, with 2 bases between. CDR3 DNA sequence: TGTGCCAGCAGCTTGGGTAACACCGGGGAGCTGTTTTTT. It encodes CASSLGNTGELFF.

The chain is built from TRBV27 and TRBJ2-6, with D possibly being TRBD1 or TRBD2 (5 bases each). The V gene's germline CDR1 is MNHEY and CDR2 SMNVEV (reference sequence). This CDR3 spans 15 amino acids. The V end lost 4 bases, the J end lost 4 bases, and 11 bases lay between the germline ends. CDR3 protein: CASSSLGAGANVLTF. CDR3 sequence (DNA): TGTGCCAGCAGTTCTCTCGGGGCCGGGGCCAACGTCCTGACTTTC.

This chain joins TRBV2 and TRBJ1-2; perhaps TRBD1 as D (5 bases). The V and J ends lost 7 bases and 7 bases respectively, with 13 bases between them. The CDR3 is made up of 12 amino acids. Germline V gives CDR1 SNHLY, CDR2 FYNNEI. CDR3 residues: CASILEGFGYTF. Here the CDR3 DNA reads TGTGCCAGCATCCTAGAGGGGTTTGGCTACACCTTC.

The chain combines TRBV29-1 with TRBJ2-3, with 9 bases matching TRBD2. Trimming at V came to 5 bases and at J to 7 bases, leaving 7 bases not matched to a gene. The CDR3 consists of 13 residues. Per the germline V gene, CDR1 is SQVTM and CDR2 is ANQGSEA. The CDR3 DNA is TGCAGCGTTCTGGCGGGAGGGCCGAATACGCAGTATTTT. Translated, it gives CSVLAGGPNTQYF.

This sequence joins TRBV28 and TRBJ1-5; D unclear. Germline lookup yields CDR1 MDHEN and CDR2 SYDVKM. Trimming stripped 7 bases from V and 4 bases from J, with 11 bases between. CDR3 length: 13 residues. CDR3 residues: CASTFTGNQPQHF. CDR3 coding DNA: TGTGCCAGCACTTTTACGGGGAATCAGCCCCAGCATTTT.

In nucleotides, the CDR3 is TGTGCCAGCAGCTTGGGTGTGAGTAGTGAAGCTTTCTTT. Translation gives CASSLGVSSEAFF. J is TRBJ1-1 and V is TRBV5-5; D call uncertain. V lost 0 bases and J lost 7, with 10 bases in between. Germline V lookup: CDR1 SGHKS, CDR2 YYEKEE (reference sequence). The CDR3 totals 13 residues.

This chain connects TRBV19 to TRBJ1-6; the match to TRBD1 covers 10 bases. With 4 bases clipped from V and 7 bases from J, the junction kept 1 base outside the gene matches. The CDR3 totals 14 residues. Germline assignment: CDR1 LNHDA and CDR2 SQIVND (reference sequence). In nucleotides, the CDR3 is TGTGCCAGTAGTAAGGGACAGGGGAATTCACCCCTCCACTTT. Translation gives CASSKGQGNSPLHF.

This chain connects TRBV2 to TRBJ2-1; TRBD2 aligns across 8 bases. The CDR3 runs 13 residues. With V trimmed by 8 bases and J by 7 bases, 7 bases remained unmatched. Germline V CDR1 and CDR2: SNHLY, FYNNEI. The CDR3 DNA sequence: TGTGCCAGCCCGAGGACTAGCCTTAATGAGCAGTTCTTC. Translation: CASPRTSLNEQFF.

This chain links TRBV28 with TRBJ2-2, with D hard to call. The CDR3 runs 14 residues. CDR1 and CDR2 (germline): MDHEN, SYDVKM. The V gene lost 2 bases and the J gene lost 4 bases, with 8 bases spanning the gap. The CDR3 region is CASSLSGTTGELFF. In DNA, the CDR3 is TGTGCCAGCAGTTTAAGTGGCACCACCGGGGAGCTGTTTTTT. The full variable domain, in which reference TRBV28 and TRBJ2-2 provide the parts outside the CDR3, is DVKVTQSSRYLVKRTGEKVFLECVQDMDHENMFWYRQDPGLGLRLIYFSYDVKMKEKGDIPEGYSVSREKKERFSLILESASTNQTSMYLCASSLSGTTGELFFGEGSRLTVL.

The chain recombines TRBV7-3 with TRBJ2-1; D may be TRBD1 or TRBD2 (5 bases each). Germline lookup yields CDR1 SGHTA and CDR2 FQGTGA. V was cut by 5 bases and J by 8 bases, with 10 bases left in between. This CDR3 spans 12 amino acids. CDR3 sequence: CASSLRGDEQFF. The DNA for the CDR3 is TGTGCCAGCAGCCTGAGGGGCGATGAGCAGTTCTTC.

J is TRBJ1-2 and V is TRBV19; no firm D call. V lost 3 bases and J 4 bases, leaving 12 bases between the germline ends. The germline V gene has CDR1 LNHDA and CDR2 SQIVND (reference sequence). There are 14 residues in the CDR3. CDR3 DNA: TGTGCCAGTAGTATCGCCCTAGACGGCTATGGCTACACCTTC. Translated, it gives CASSIALDGYGYTF.

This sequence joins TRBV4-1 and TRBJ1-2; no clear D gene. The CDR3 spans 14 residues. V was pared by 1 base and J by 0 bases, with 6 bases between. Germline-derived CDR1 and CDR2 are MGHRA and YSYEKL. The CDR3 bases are TGCGCCAGCAGCCAAGTAGAGGCTAACTATGGCTACACCTTC. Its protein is CASSQVEANYGYTF.

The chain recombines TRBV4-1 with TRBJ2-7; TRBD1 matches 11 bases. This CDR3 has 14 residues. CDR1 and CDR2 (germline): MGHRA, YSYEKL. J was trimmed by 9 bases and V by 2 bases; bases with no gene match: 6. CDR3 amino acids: CASSQPGQGVWQYF. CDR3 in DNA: TGCGCCAGCAGCCAACCGGGACAGGGGGTTTGGCAGTACTTC.

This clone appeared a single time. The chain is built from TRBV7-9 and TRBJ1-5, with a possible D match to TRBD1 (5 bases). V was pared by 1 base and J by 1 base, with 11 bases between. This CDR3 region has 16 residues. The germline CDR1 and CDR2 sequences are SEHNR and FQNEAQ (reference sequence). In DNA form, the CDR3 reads TGTGCCAGCAGCTTAGGCGTCGGACAAAGCAATCAGCCCCAGCATTTT. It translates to CASSLGVGQSNQPQHF.

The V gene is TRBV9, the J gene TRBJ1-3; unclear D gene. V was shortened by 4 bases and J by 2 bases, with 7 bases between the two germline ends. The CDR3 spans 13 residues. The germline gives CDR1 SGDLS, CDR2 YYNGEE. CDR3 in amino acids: CASSLGPGNTIYF. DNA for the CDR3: TGTGCCAGCAGCCTCGGTCCTGGAAACACCATATATTTT. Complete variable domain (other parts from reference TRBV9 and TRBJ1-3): DSGVTQTPKHLITATGQRVTLRCSPRSGDLSVYWYQQSLDQGLQFLIQYYNGEERAKGNILERFSAQQFPDLHSELNLSSLELGDSALYFCASSLGPGNTIYFGEGSWLTVV.